Listed here are 32 T cell receptor beta chains from one sample, sequenced in a study of T cells in Graves' hyperthyroidism and ophthalmopathy. The source material, RNA transcripts, was used to amplify TCR beta CDR3 regions. Researchers ran a first-round RT-PCR on the TCR CDR3 using the HTBI primer set. TCRdb itself ran the multiplex PCR reads through MiXCR, one entry per CDR3 protein. The data hold around 690,000 distinct CDR3 sequences, with approximately 15% observed a single time. Sample: blood. The receptors were sampled from a man aged 50 or older with Graves' hyperthyroidism.

The rearrangement uses TRBV20-1 and TRBJ2-7; 14 bases agree with TRBD2. Germline V gene sequence: CDR1 DFQATT, CDR2 SNEGSKA (reference sequence). V was clipped by 4 bases and J by 10 bases; unmatched bases: 3. The CDR3 is made up of 12 amino acids. The CDR3 bases are TGCAGTGCTATTGGGACTAGCGGGAGTCAGTACTTC. It yields the protein CSAIGTSGSQYF.

The rearrangement links TRBV30 to TRBJ2-2, with D perhaps matching TRBD2 (5 bases). The CDR3 is 13 residues long. Germline CDR1 and CDR2: GTSNPN and SVGIG (reference sequence). V was pared by 4 bases and J by 1 base, with 7 bases between. The CDR3 region is CAWNEGNTGELFF. CDR3 coding DNA: TGTGCCTGGAATGAGGGGAACACCGGGGAGCTGTTTTTT. The full variable domain, in which reference TRBV30 and TRBJ2-2 provide the parts outside the CDR3, is SQTIHQWPATLVQPVGSPLSLECTVEGTSNPNLYWYRQAAGRGLQLLFYSVGIGQISSEVPQNLSASRPQDRQFILSSKKLLLSDSGFYLCAWNEGNTGELFFGEGSRLTVL.

This clonotype was observed many times. The chain links TRBV20-1 to TRBJ2-5; no firm D call. The CDR3 has 10 amino acids. Germline-derived CDR1 and CDR2 are DFQATT and SNEGSKA (reference sequence). Trimming stripped 4 bases from V and 4 bases from J, with 4 bases between. CDR3 loop: CSANRETQYF. The CDR3 coding sequence is TGCAGTGCTAATCGAGAGACCCAGTACTTC.

This clonotype was seen many times. The chain is built from TRBV7-2 and TRBJ1-5; TRBD1 is a possible D gene (6 bases). This CDR3 contains 17 residues. Per the germline V gene, CDR1 is SGHTA and CDR2 is FQGNSA. Trimming cost V 5 bases and J 7 bases, with 24 bases left between them. The DNA for the CDR3 is TGTGCCAGCAGCCTTATTCCACAGGGACCGCTCGGGCAGCCCCAGCATTTT. Protein sequence: CASSLIPQGPLGQPQHF.

This clonotype was counted at least ten times. In DNA, the CDR3 is TGTGCCAGCAGCCCTCCCGACAGGGTCGGGGAAAAACTGTTTTTT. Residues: CASSPPDRVGEKLFF. The rearrangement uses TRBV28 and TRBJ1-4, with 7 bases that match TRBD1. The CDR3 covers 15 residues. The germline V gene has CDR1 MDHEN and CDR2 SYDVKM. The ends lost 6 bases at V and 8 bases at J; junction bases unmatched: 12.

This clonotype occurred many times. CDR3 in amino acids: CASRIWTWGGQETQYF. CDR3 in DNA: TGTGCCAGCAGGATATGGACCTGGGGGGGCCAAGAGACCCAGTACTTC. J is TRBJ2-5 and V is TRBV28; 7 bases agree with TRBD2. CDR1 is MDHEN, CDR2 SYDVKM, per germline. This CDR3 contains 16 residues. The ends lost 6 bases at V and 1 base at J; junction bases unmatched: 11.

The J gene is TRBJ2-5, the V gene TRBV7-9; TRBD2 aligns across 7 bases. With V trimmed by 1 base and J by 5 bases, 7 bases remained unmatched. In germline, CDR1 is SEHNR, CDR2 FQNEAQ (reference sequence). This CDR3 has 15 residues. The CDR3 DNA follows: TGTGCCAGCAGCTTAGTACGGGGGGTTTTGGAGACCCAGTACTTC. Its protein product is CASSLVRGVLETQYF.

In its sample, this clonotype was seen many times. The chain carries TRBV19 and TRBJ1-1; 7 bases are shared with TRBD1. Germline values: CDR1 LNHDA, CDR2 SQIVND (reference sequence). CDR3 length equals 15 residues. Losses at the gene ends were 4 bases for V and 0 bases for J; bases not matched to a gene: 5. The CDR3 here is CASSNPTGMNTEAFF. The CDR3 DNA is TGTGCCAGTAGTAACCCGACAGGGATGAACACTGAAGCTTTCTTT.

This rearrangement joins TRBV11-2 to TRBJ1-2; D gene unclear. Trimming shortened V by 5 bases and J by 3 bases, and 16 bases separated the two germline ends. This CDR3 has 15 amino acids. Germline V lookup: CDR1 SGHAT, CDR2 FQNNGV. The DNA of the CDR3 is TGTGCCAGCAGCCCCACTCTACCCTGGGACTATGGCTACACCTTC. Translated: CASSPTLPWDYGYTF.

Ten or more counts support this clonotype. The chain couples TRBV9 to TRBJ2-2, with D hard to call. The germline CDR1 and CDR2 sequences are SGDLS and YYNGEE. V was clipped by 0 bases and J by 1 base, with 4 bases between them. CDR3 size: 14 residues. The CDR3 region is CASSVVVNTGELFF. DNA of the CDR3: TGTGCCAGCAGCGTAGTGGTGAACACCGGGGAGCTGTTTTTT. Full variable domain (outside the CDR3, taken from reference TRBV9 and TRBJ2-2): DSGVTQTPKHLITATGQRVTLRCSPRSGDLSVYWYQQSLDQGLQFLIQYYNGEERAKGNILERFSAQQFPDLHSELNLSSLELGDSALYFCASSVVVNTGELFFGEGSRLTVL.

This chain links TRBV10-3 with TRBJ2-7; TRBD2 matches at 9 bases. CDR3 length: 15 residues. Germline loops: CDR1 ENHRY, CDR2 SYGVKD. The V and J ends lost 6 bases and 5 bases, in that order; junction bases with no gene match: 11. The CDR3 DNA follows: TGTGCCATCAGCCTGGATGTAGCGGGAGTCCACGAGCAGTACTTC. Translated, it gives CAISLDVAGVHEQYF.

This clonotype was seen a handful of times. The genes are TRBV7-9 and TRBJ2-1; tentative D call: TRBD2 (6 bases). Germline V gives CDR1 SEHNR, CDR2 FQNEAQ (reference sequence). The CDR3 has 16 amino acids. The V end was cut by 1 base, the J end by 4 bases, with 14 bases between. The CDR3 DNA sequence: TGTGCCAGCAGCTTAGGTGTAGCGGTTCCATACAATGAGCAGTTCTTC. Encoded protein: CASSLGVAVPYNEQFF.

The table lists this clonotype with many counts. As DNA, the CDR3 is TGTGCCAGTAGTATGGCTAGCACAGATACGCAGTATTTT. Protein product: CASSMASTDTQYF. This chain joins TRBV19 and TRBJ2-3, with D hard to call. CDR1 and CDR2 (germline): LNHDA, SQIVND (reference sequence). The CDR3 loop spans 13 amino acids. V was pared by 3 bases and J by 0 bases, with 4 bases between.

CDR3 sequence reads: CASSRTSRDQETQYF. CDR3 coding DNA: TGTGCCAGCTCACGGACTAGCCGGGACCAAGAGACCCAGTACTTC. The genes are TRBV18 and TRBJ2-5; 8 positions agree with TRBD2. Unmatched junction bases numbered 4, after V lost 4 bases and J lost 0 bases. This CDR3 is 15 amino acids long. Germline assignment: CDR1 KGHSH and CDR2 LQKENI. Variable domain in full (rest from reference TRBV18 and TRBJ2-5): NAGVMQNPRHLVRRRGQEARLRCSPMKGHSHVYWYRQLPEEGLKFMVYLQKENIIDESGMPKERFSAEFPKEGPSILRIQQVVRGDSAAYFCASSRTSRDQETQYFGPGTRLLVL.

Remarks on this clonotype: At one end the junction does not follow the germline gene, possibly because of a read error. The chain carries TRBV28 and TRBJ1-5, with D perhaps matching TRBD1 (6 bases). Germline CDR1 is MDHEN and CDR2 is SYDVKM. The CDR3 runs 18 residues. The CDR3 is CASSSLFYRDRSNRPQHF. CDR3 DNA sequence: TGTGCCAGCAGTTCCCTCTTTTACAGGGATAGGAGCAATCGGCCCCAGCATTTT.

Ten or more counts support this clonotype. The rearrangement uses TRBV19 and TRBJ2-1, with a possible D match to TRBD1 (8 bases). Trimming shortened V by 5 bases and J by 9 bases, and 23 bases separated the two germline ends. This CDR3 spans 16 amino acids. Germline lookup yields CDR1 LNHDA and CDR2 SQIVND (reference sequence). The CDR3 nucleotides read TGTGCCAGTAGTCTCAGCGGACAGGGAGGGTCCTTTGAGCAGTTCTTC. Its translation: CASSLSGQGGSFEQFF.

In its sample, this clonotype was seen many times. The chain combines TRBV28 with TRBJ2-7; 8 nucleotides align to TRBD1. V lost 8 bases and J lost 5; bases outside the gene matches: 14. The V gene's germline CDR1 is MDHEN and CDR2 SYDVKM. There are 15 residues in the CDR3. For the CDR3, the DNA is TGTGCCAGCGGGTCAGGGGGCGCCACGCTCGACGAGCAGTACTTC. Translating it yields CASGSGGATLDEQYF.

The V call is TRBV24-1, the J call TRBJ2-1, with a weak D call TRBD1 (6 bases). This CDR3 has 16 residues. CDR1 KGHDR and CDR2 SFDVKD come from the germline V gene. V was shortened by 5 bases and J by 9 bases, with 22 bases between the two germline ends. Here the CDR3 reads CATSGTEGGDNGEQFF. The CDR3, as DNA: TGTGCCACCAGTGGCACCGAAGGGGGTGATAATGGTGAGCAGTTCTTC.

J is TRBJ1-2 and V is TRBV28; 11 bases align to TRBD1. Trimming took 5 bases from V and 2 from J; bases not matched to a gene: 4. The germline CDR1 and CDR2 sequences are MDHEN and SYDVKM. This CDR3 has 15 amino acids. The CDR3 nucleotides are TGTGCCAGCAGTGCCGGGGACAGGGGGAACTATGGCTACACCTTC. It yields the protein CASSAGDRGNYGYTF.

This sequence joins TRBV6-5 and TRBJ2-7; 8 nucleotides line up with TRBD1. The V gene end was trimmed by 0 bases and the J gene end by 2 bases; junction bases not matched to a gene: 18. Germline values: CDR1 MNHEY, CDR2 SVGAGI. This CDR3 has 20 residues. The CDR3 DNA follows: TGTGCCAGCAGTTACTCGGGGACAGGAATGTCACCATGGCCCCCCTACGAGCAGTACTTC. This sequence encodes CASSYSGTGMSPWPPYEQYF.

The sample holds many counts of this clonotype. The chain combines TRBV27 with TRBJ1-2, with a tentative D call TRBD1 (5 bases). There are 14 residues in the CDR3. Germline V gene data show CDR1 as MNHEY and CDR2 as SMNVEV (reference sequence). V lost 4 bases and J lost 4, with 13 bases in between. The CDR3: CASSSVFGTYGYTF. DNA for the CDR3: TGTGCCAGCAGTTCCGTGTTTGGGACCTATGGCTACACCTTC.

This clonotype showed up just a few times. The chain is built from TRBV28 and TRBJ2-7; 11 bases align to TRBD2. This CDR3 is built from 17 residues. V was clipped by 6 bases and J by 0 bases; unmatched bases: 10. Germline V gene sequence: CDR1 MDHEN, CDR2 SYDVKM. CDR3 protein: CASSPVGLAVDSYEQYF. DNA of the CDR3: TGTGCCAGCAGCCCTGTGGGACTAGCGGTAGACTCCTACGAGCAGTACTTC.

Many counts were recorded for this clonotype. The rearrangement joins TRBV28 to TRBJ1-1; 10 positions agree with TRBD1. In germline, CDR1 is MDHEN, CDR2 SYDVKM. This CDR3 is 12 amino acids long. V was pared by 5 bases and J by 11 bases, with 5 bases of the junction left unmatched. The CDR3 nucleotides read TGTGCCAGCAGTGGACAGGGGGGATTGGCTTTCTTT. This sequence encodes CASSGQGGLAFF.

This clonotype was counted ten times or more. The V and J genes are TRBV29-1 and TRBJ2-1; D perhaps matches TRBD2 (7 bases). V lost 4 bases, J lost 0 bases, and 19 bases lay in between. Germline CDR1 SQVTM, CDR2 ANQGSEA. This CDR3 contains 17 residues. CDR3 nucleotides: TGCAGCGTTGTTGGGGGCTTCGGCGGGAGCTCCTACAATGAGCAGTTCTTC. Its protein product is CSVVGGFGGSSYNEQFF.

This clonotype has a count of ten or more. The rearrangement uses TRBV24-1 and TRBJ2-1, with D maybe TRBD2 (5 bases). CDR1 and CDR2 (germline): KGHDR, SFDVKD. The CDR3 covers 16 residues. The V end was cut by 4 bases, the J end by 6 bases, with 18 bases between. CDR3: CATSESGILMGNEQFF. CDR3 nucleotides: TGTGCCACCAGTGAATCCGGGATCCTTATGGGCAATGAGCAGTTCTTC.

Turning to this clonotype: This sequence may be a read error, since a much larger clone differs from it by one base. The chain couples TRBV30 to TRBJ1-1, with D possibly being TRBD1 (6 bases). The CDR3 consists of 13 residues. Trimming stripped 5 bases from V and 11 bases from J, with 21 bases between. CDR1 is GTSNPN, CDR2 SVGIG, per germline (reference sequence). The CDR3 DNA reads TGTGCCTGGGTCTCTTCGGGGGGCGCGGACGCTTTCTTT. Residues: CAWVSSGGADAFF. Together with reference TRBV30 and TRBJ1-1, the CDR3 gives the full variable domain: SQTIHQWPATLVQPVGSPLSLECTVEGTSNPNLYWYRQAAGRGLQLLFYSVGIGQISSEVPQNLSASRPQDRQFILSSKKLLLSDSGFYLCAWVSSGGADAFFGQGTRLTVV.

This clonotype was seen at least ten times. V and J are TRBV11-3 and TRBJ2-1, with D perhaps matching TRBD2 (6 bases). The CDR3 contains 14 residues. The V gene lost 5 bases and the J gene lost 0 bases, with 8 bases spanning the gap. From germline, CDR1 is SGHNT and CDR2 YENEEA. The CDR3 DNA sequence: TGTGCCAGCAGCAAGGAGGGCTCCTACAATGAGCAGTTCTTC. It is translated as CASSKEGSYNEQFF.

A remark on this clonotype: It may be a read error: a sequence one base away is much more abundant. This chain joins TRBV27 and TRBJ1-2, with D possibly matching TRBD1 (5 bases). With 1 base removed from V and 7 bases from J, the gap between germline ends came to 16 bases. This CDR3 has 15 residues. Germline V gene sequence: CDR1 MNHEY, CDR2 SMNVEV (reference sequence). In DNA, the CDR3 is TGTGCCAGCAGTTTATTGGGCACAGGAGCCTCTGGCTACACCTTC. Amino acid sequence: CASSLLGTGASGYTF.

The chain is built from TRBV4-3 and TRBJ2-1; 9 nucleotides align to TRBD1. Trimming cost V 2 bases and J 4 bases; bases outside gene matches: 15. The germline CDR1 and CDR2 sequences are LGHNA and YSLEER. The CDR3 runs 19 residues. The CDR3 loop is CASSQSFLVGTGRYNEQFF. The CDR3, as DNA: TGCGCCAGCAGCCAATCGTTTTTAGTGGGGACAGGGAGATACAATGAGCAGTTCTTC.

This clonotype was recorded many times. The V gene is TRBV11-1, the J gene TRBJ2-1; 7 bases line up with TRBD2. CDR3 size: 14 residues. CDR1 and CDR2 from the germline V gene are SGHAT and FQDESV (reference sequence). Germline trimming cut 7 bases from V and 5 bases from J; bases unmatched to any gene: 8. CDR3 protein: CASTRNAGDNEQFF. CDR3 nucleotide sequence: TGTGCCAGCACCCGGAATGCGGGGGACAATGAGCAGTTCTTC.

The V call is TRBV18, the J call TRBJ2-7; D is possibly TRBD1 or TRBD2 (5 bases each). Germline assignment: CDR1 KGHSH and CDR2 LQKENI. The CDR3 spans 15 residues. The V and J ends lost 0 bases and 5 bases respectively, with 14 bases between them. CDR3: CASSPPGDLAHEQYF. The CDR3 nucleotides read TGTGCCAGCTCACCACCGGGGGACCTTGCACACGAGCAGTACTTC.

The sample holds a few counts of this clonotype. The rearrangement joins TRBV3-1 to TRBJ1-5, with D maybe TRBD1 (5 bases). V dropped 1 base and J dropped 4 bases, with 11 bases sitting between them. CDR1 is LGHDT and CDR2 is YNNKEL in the germline V gene (reference sequence). This CDR3 comprises 15 residues. DNA for the CDR3: TGTGCCAGCAGCCAAGCCCCAGGGAAAAATCAGCCCCAGCATTTT. Its protein is CASSQAPGKNQPQHF.